What follows are 11 T cell receptor beta chains derived from one specimen sequenced in a study of blood T cell repertoires in COVID-19. Profiling relied on immunoSEQ multiplex PCR, and the TCRdb table lists in-frame clones only, not all of them. Of under 250,000 clones listed, 83% are singletons. Sample: peripheral blood. The receptors come from a human donor in a cohort sampled during active COVID-19.

The chain recombines TRBV9 with TRBJ2-7, with TRBD2 matching 8 bases. CDR1 and CDR2 (germline): SGDLS, YYNGEE. Unmatched junction bases numbered 6, after V lost 2 bases and J lost 2 bases. This CDR3 comprises 15 residues. In DNA form, the CDR3 reads TGTGCCAGCAGCGTCTCAGCGGGAGTAACCTACGAGCAGTACTTC. Its protein product is CASSVSAGVTYEQYF.

The V gene is TRBV11-3, the J gene TRBJ2-7; maybe TRBD1 (5 bases). CDR1 is SGHNT, CDR2 YENEEA, per germline. The CDR3 is 13 residues long. The V end lost 1 base, the J end lost 7 bases, and 11 bases lay between the germline ends. The CDR3 loop reads CASSLGRQLEQYF. DNA of the CDR3: TGTGCCAGCAGCTTAGGTCGACAGTTGGAGCAGTACTTC.

The rearrangement joins TRBV19 to TRBJ1-6; maybe TRBD1 (5 bases). Germline values: CDR1 LNHDA, CDR2 SQIVND (reference sequence). V lost 4 bases and J lost 4, with 17 bases in between. The CDR3 spans 17 residues. The CDR3 DNA reads TGTGCCAGTAGTAAGGATGGGCAGGGTGGATATAATTCACCCCTCCACTTT. Its protein is CASSKDGQGGYNSPLHF.

This clone was seen only a few times. V gene TRBV3-1 (or the pseudogene TRBV3-2) combines with J gene TRBJ2-7; D unresolved. This CDR3 has 16 amino acids. The V and J ends lost 0 bases and 0 bases respectively, with 12 bases between them. CDR1 LGHDT and CDR2 YNNKEL come from the germline V gene (reference sequence). CDR3 protein: CASSQERHRSSYEQYF. In DNA, the CDR3 is TGTGCCAGCAGCCAAGAACGGCACCGGAGCTCCTACGAGCAGTACTTC.

This chain uses TRBV11-2 with TRBJ1-6, with 8 bases aligning to TRBD1. This CDR3 comprises 15 residues. With V trimmed by 2 bases and J by 6 bases, 3 bases remained unmatched. The germline gives CDR1 SGHAT, CDR2 FQNNGV. The CDR3 here is CASSLSGQANSPLHF. The CDR3, as DNA: TGTGCCAGCAGCTTATCGGGACAGGCTAATTCACCCCTCCACTTT.

The rearrangement links TRBV2 to TRBJ2-7, with TRBD2 identical over 10 bases. The germline gives CDR1 SNHLY, CDR2 FYNNEI. CDR3 length equals 15 residues. V lost 7 bases to trimming and J lost 3 bases; unmatched junction nucleotides: 9. CDR3 amino acids: CASTPGLARYYEQYF. Written as DNA, the CDR3 is TGTGCCAGCACCCCGGGACTAGCGCGTTACTACGAGCAGTACTTC.

The chain links TRBV3-1 (or the pseudogene TRBV3-2) to TRBJ2-1, with a tentative D call TRBD1 (5 bases). This CDR3 comprises 16 residues. Per germline, CDR1 LGHDT and CDR2 YNNKEL (reference sequence). Trimming pared 3 bases from V and 6 bases from J, leaving 18 bases between. Here the CDR3 DNA reads TGTGCCAGCAGCCATCCCTCAGTGAACAGGCGCAATGAGCAGTTCTTC. Its translation: CASSHPSVNRRNEQFF.

The chain uses TRBV18 and TRBJ2-5; weak D call: TRBD1 (6 bases). V was clipped by 1 base and J by 5 bases, with 8 bases between them. Germline V lookup: CDR1 KGHSH, CDR2 LQKENI. This CDR3 spans 13 amino acids. The CDR3 sequence: CASSPRQEETQYF. The CDR3 DNA follows: TGTGCCAGCTCACCACGACAGGAGGAGACCCAGTACTTC.

The chain couples TRBV5-8 to TRBJ2-1, with a weak D call TRBD1 (6 bases). The germline V gene has CDR1 SGHTS and CDR2 YDEGEE. V shed 2 bases and J shed 2 bases, with 26 bases lying between them. The CDR3 covers 20 residues. CDR3 loop: CASSFLARLGEGGTYNEQFF. For the CDR3, the DNA is TGTGCCAGCAGCTTTTTGGCAAGACTGGGGGAAGGGGGTACCTACAATGAGCAGTTCTTC.

The rearrangement uses TRBV10-3 and TRBJ2-1; TRBD2 matches at 15 bases. From germline, CDR1 is ENHRY and CDR2 SYGVKD. V lost 6 bases, J lost 4 bases, and 7 bases stayed unmatched. This CDR3 is 17 amino acids long. DNA of the CDR3: TGTGCCATCAGCGCCGGACTAGCGGGAGGGTCGTACAATGAGCAGTTCTTC. Protein sequence: CAISAGLAGGSYNEQFF.

This sequence joins TRBV11-3 and TRBJ2-2, with 9 bases lining up with TRBD1. The CDR3 loop spans 16 amino acids. Looked up from germline, CDR1 is SGHNT and CDR2 is YENEEA. V lost 5 bases, J lost 3 bases, and 7 bases stayed unmatched. The CDR3 DNA follows: TGTGCCAGCAGCCCGACAGGGGGATTTGACACCGGGGAGCTGTTTTTT. Its protein is CASSPTGGFDTGELFF.